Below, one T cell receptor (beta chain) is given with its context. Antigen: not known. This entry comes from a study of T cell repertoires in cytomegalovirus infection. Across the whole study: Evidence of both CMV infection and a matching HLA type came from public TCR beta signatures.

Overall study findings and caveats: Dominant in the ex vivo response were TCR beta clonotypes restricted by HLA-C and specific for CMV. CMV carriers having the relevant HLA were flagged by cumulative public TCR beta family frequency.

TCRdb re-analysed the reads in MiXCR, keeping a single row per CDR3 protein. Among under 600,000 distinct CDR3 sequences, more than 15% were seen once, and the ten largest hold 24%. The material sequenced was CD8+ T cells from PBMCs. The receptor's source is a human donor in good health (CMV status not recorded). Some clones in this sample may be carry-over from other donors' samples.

For the CDR3, the DNA is TGCAGTGCCTTGAGAGGGAGCTACGAGCAGTACTTC. This sequence encodes CSALRGSYEQYF. V gene TRBV20-1 combines with J gene TRBJ2-7; TRBD2 might be the D (5 bases). This CDR3 spans 12 amino acids. CDR1 is DFQATT and CDR2 is SNEGSKA in the germline V gene (reference sequence). Trimming removed 6 bases from V and 3 bases from J, with 12 bases in between.